What follows is one T cell receptor beta chain and its context. Its antigen is unknown. Nothing much larger sits one base from this clone, and base qualities are not available. Based on the germline V gene (reference sequence), the CDR1 and CDR2 sequences are DFQATT and SNEGSKA. Including cysteine and phenylalanine, the CDR3 has 15 amino acids. Just the 45-base CDR3 DNA is kept, in frame starting at base 1. Here V drops 0 bases and J drops 3 bases, and the junction holds 4 bases not matched to any gene. These data belong to a study of CD8 T cells in Susac syndrome (dated 2019 in TCRdb). In the study overall: The study used repertoire sequencing to test whether antigen drove CD8+ T cell activation and differentiation in Susac syndrome. What the work shows at the level of the full study, not this receptor alone: The study acknowledged that relatively few individuals were included in the TCR sequencing and HLA analysis.

Peripheral blood CD8+ and CD4+ T cells from healthy donors, Susac syndrome patients and multiple sclerosis patients were profiled by high-throughput TCR beta sequencing. Treatment-naive patients with stable or active relapsing-remitting disease fulfilling revised McDonald criteria were used as multiple sclerosis controls. Bulk CD8+ and CD4+ T cells were purified magnetically by negative isolation, whereas CD8+ TEMRA cells were enriched by FACS. Blood was collected in EDTA tubes and processed within 24 hours, with PBMCs isolated through density gradient centrifugation. PBMCs intended for TCR sequencing were cryopreserved in liquid nitrogen and thawed later in a water bath at 37 degrees C. A purity of at least 90% was achieved for sorted or isolated CD4+, CD8+ and CD8+ TEMRA cells. RNA was extracted using the RNeasy kit, and roughly 0.5 to 1 ug of the RNA was reverse transcribed with random hexamers. The immunoSEQ multiplex PCR assay, which covers 54 Vbeta and 13 Jbeta segments, was used to amplify TCR beta CDR3 regions. PCR amplification bias was corrected by using a synthetic template baseline for primer optimization and computational correction. The authors processed their data as follows. Reads were annotated to V, D and J genes according to IMGT and were analyzed with immunoSEQ Analyzer, with only productive sequences retained. Clonality was computed as one minus Shannon entropy normalized by log2 of the number of productive unique sequences. For each patient and control, public and private clones were evaluated among the 100 most prevalent clones. Clones were defined as Susac-specific when absent from the healthy and MS cohorts, from fewer than 1,300 published viral clones and from other ImmuneACCESS disease sequences. TCRdb ran its own pipeline on the public reads, namely fastp trimming at Q25 and MiXCR clone calling, and kept in-frame beta chains. Each entry merges the rows of one CDR3 protein and shows their most common DNA and genes. V and J calls and clone size were set by TCRdb, not the authors. The sample includes 180,000 or so distinct CDR3 sequences, with 95% observed a single time. The ten largest clones represent approximately 0.088% of the sample.

The chain joins TRBV20-1 to TRBJ2-5; the junction holds 10 bases that match TRBD2. Sequenced material: CD4+ T cells from PBMCs. The TCR sequence derives from a human donor with multiple sclerosis. The DNA reads TGCAGTGCTAGAGAGGGGACTAGCGAAGAAGAGACCCAGTACTTC. This gives the protein CSAREGTSEEETQYF.